Listed below are T cell receptor beta chains from one sample, sequenced in a study of T-cell memory formation after mild COVID-19. TCRdb fed the 5' RACE reads into MiXCR, producing one record per CDR3 protein. The data contain 390,000 or so distinct CDR3 sequences, about a sixth of them singletons. The sequenced sample consisted of PBMCs or a T cell subset sorted from them (not recorded which). The receptors stem from a man aged 18 to 29 who had mild COVID-19 (a few samples of this study predate the infection). Cell type and time point are not known. CDR3s leave out the opening cysteine and the closing phenylalanine or tryptophan.

TRBV14	TRBJ2-7	ASSVRDKSYEQY
TRBV6-5	TRBJ1-2	ASSYTGSYGYT
TRBV20-1	TRBJ2-2	SARLAGAVTGELF
TRBV12-3/TRBV12-4	TRBJ1-2	ASSFTQYGYT
TRBV7-2	TRBJ1-2	ASSSPGRGYT
TRBV6-2/TRBV6-3	TRBJ1-6	ASSHAYRGNSPLH
TRBV20-1	TRBJ2-4	SAREGLHRGGNIQY
TRBV7-6	TRBJ1-1	ASSFGQGNPEAF
TRBV6-5	TRBJ1-1	ASSRGRNTEAF
TRBV19	TRBJ2-5	ASNVGRLGETQY
TRBV7-2	TRBJ1-2	ASGGLRGDGYT
TRBV7-9	TRBJ1-1	ASSQGGLSTEAF
TRBV12-3/TRBV12-4	TRBJ1-1	ASSFSGALPEAF
TRBV6-5	TRBJ2-1	ASSFTTSAGYNEQF
TRBV24-1	TRBJ2-5	ATSSAGAQETQY
TRBV7-2	TRBJ2-3	ASSRYGGAGDEQY
TRBV20-1	TRBJ2-3	SAPPLVLHTDTQY
TRBV9	TRBJ2-5	ASSVGLGGTGANQETQY
TRBV4-3	TRBJ1-1	ASSQAGNTEAF
TRBV7-2	TRBJ2-7	ASSGPGQGSYEQY
TRBV7-9	TRBJ1-5	ASSLGPRGGDSGNQPQH
TRBV5-1	TRBJ1-1	ASSLGGAMNTEAF
TRBV6-2/TRBV6-3	TRBJ1-6	ASSYSKQALRRRNSPLH
TRBV2	TRBJ2-3	ASIQSGTDTQY
TRBV7-3	TRBJ2-5	ASSPDEGQETQY